These 23 T cell receptor beta chains share one sample of origin, sequenced in a study of blood T cells in healthy people across ages. A J-beta primer mix and a sample-barcoded 5' primer were used in a second PCR of roughly 7 to 12 cycles. TCRdb re-called the 5' RACE reads through MiXCR, storing one row per CDR3 protein. The sample holds 450,000 to 600,000 distinct CDR3 sequences, about 25% seen once. Separately, the same data were catalogued under a study of T cells of mothers and their children.

Sequenced sample: blood. These receptor sequences come from a boy aged 2-9 years in good health.

This clonotype turned up a few times. The chain combines TRBV9 with TRBJ2-7; 12 nucleotides line up with TRBD2. There are 14 residues in the CDR3. From germline, CDR1 is SGDLS and CDR2 YYNGEE. The V segment lost 4 bases and the J segment 7 bases; nucleotides outside the gene matches: 6. CDR3 residues: CASSKGLAGFEQYF. Here the CDR3 DNA reads TGTGCCAGCAGCAAAGGACTAGCGGGGTTTGAGCAGTACTTC.

There are a few counts of this clonotype. The chain employs TRBV6-5 and TRBJ2-4; D gene uncertain. Trimming removed 4 bases from V and 1 base from J, with 14 bases in between. The CDR3 spans 16 residues. Looked up from germline, CDR1 is MNHEY and CDR2 is SVGAGI. The CDR3 nucleotides read TGTGCCAGCAGTTTTTGGCGGCAGTCGGCCAAAAACATTCAGTACTTC. Amino acids: CASSFWRQSAKNIQYF.

The chain employs TRBV25-1 and TRBJ1-5; D might be TRBD1 (5 bases). Germline V gene sequence: CDR1 MGHDK, CDR2 SYGVNS. V lost 6 bases, J lost 2 bases, and 14 bases lay in between. This CDR3 is 15 amino acids long. The CDR3 coding sequence is TGTGCCAGCAGCCAAACAGGTATCGGCAATCAGCCCCAGCATTTT. Encoded protein: CASSQTGIGNQPQHF.

In DNA form, the CDR3 reads TGCGCCAGCAGCCAAACCGGGACAGGTGCCGTGGGGGGCTACACCTTC. Protein: CASSQTGTGAVGGYTF. This chain uses TRBV4-1 with TRBJ1-2; 8 bases are a match to TRBD1. J gave up 8 bases and V 2 bases, and 13 bases lay outside the gene matches. This CDR3 has 16 amino acids. CDR1 and CDR2 from the germline V gene are MGHRA and YSYEKL.

This clonotype was picked up a small number of times. The junction departs from the called germline gene at one end, perhaps through a read error. The J gene is TRBJ2-1, the V gene TRBV20-1, with 10 bases fitting TRBD2. The CDR3 length is 17 residues. Germline CDR1 DFQATT, CDR2 SNEGSKA (reference sequence). The CDR3 coding sequence is TGCAGTGCTGGAGATTACCTAGCGGGAGTGTCCTACAATGAGCAGTTCTTC. This codes for CSAGDYLAGVSYNEQFF.

This clonotype was seen only a few times. The chain recombines TRBV11-1 with TRBJ1-5; D not resolved. In germline, CDR1 is SGHAT, CDR2 FQDESV (reference sequence). CDR3 length: 15 residues. Trimming stripped 1 base from V and 4 bases from J, with 11 bases between. This CDR3 is CASSLVRQYNQPQHF. The CDR3 region has the DNA TGTGCCAGCAGCTTAGTCCGGCAGTATAATCAGCCCCAGCATTTT. Full variable domain (outside the CDR3, taken from reference TRBV11-1 and TRBJ1-5): EAEVAQSPRYKITEKSQAVAFWCDPISGHATLYWYRQILGQGPELLVQFQDESVVDDSQLPKDRFSAERLKGVDSTLKIQPAELGDSAMYLCASSLVRQYNQPQHFGDGTRLSIL.

This clonotype was counted many times. The chain recombines TRBV12-3 or TRBV12-4 with TRBJ2-7; the match to TRBD2 covers 10 bases. J lost 3 bases, V lost 5 bases, and 4 bases had no gene match. CDR3 length equals 14 residues. Here the CDR3 reads CASSGRTSGYEQYF. CDR3 nucleotides: TGTGCCAGCAGTGGCCGGACTAGCGGCTACGAGCAGTACTTC.

This chain uses TRBV4-1 with TRBJ2-7; tentatively, D is TRBD1 (5 bases). V lost 3 bases, J lost 3 bases, and 12 bases lay in between. The CDR3 totals 14 residues. Germline CDR1 is MGHRA and CDR2 is YSYEKL. DNA for the CDR3: TGCGCCAGCAGCCAGGTTCAGGGTCGCTACGAGCAGTACTTC. This translates into CASSQVQGRYEQYF.

The gene calls are TRBV5-4 and TRBJ1-6; 7 nucleotides line up with TRBD1. This CDR3 contains 14 residues. With 4 bases clipped from V and 10 bases from J, the junction kept 8 bases outside the gene matches. Per the germline V gene, CDR1 is SGHNT and CDR2 is YYREEE (reference sequence). The CDR3 DNA follows: TGTGCCAGCAGCCCCGACAGGGTTCGGTCACCCCTCCACTTT. This translates into CASSPDRVRSPLHF.

The chain combines TRBV14 with TRBJ2-1; the D gene is possibly TRBD1 (6 bases). CDR1 and CDR2 from the germline V gene are SGHDN and FVKESK. The CDR3 sequence is 17 residues long. Trimming cost V 2 bases and J 0 bases, with 14 bases left between them. CDR3 sequence: CASSQRRGQSSYNEQFF. The CDR3 coding sequence is TGTGCCAGCAGCCAACGCCGGGGACAAAGCTCCTACAATGAGCAGTTCTTC.

The rearrangement uses TRBV27 and TRBJ2-7; 8 bases map to TRBD2. Germline trimming cut 2 bases from V and 3 bases from J; bases unmatched to any gene: 6. Germline V gene lookup returns CDR1 MNHEY and CDR2 SMNVEV (reference sequence). This CDR3 has 15 amino acids. The CDR3, as DNA: TGTGCCAGCAGTTTAAGCTCGGGACTAGTCTACGAGCAGTACTTC. It codes for CASSLSSGLVYEQYF.

This clonotype has at least ten counts. The chain carries TRBV10-3 and TRBJ2-5, with 10 bases identical to TRBD2. Germline-derived CDR1 and CDR2 are ENHRY and SYGVKD. With 9 bases clipped from V and 4 bases from J, the junction kept 5 bases outside the gene matches. The CDR3 contains 13 residues. CDR3 bases: TGTGCCATAAGCGGGGGGGCCGGAGAGACCCAGTACTTC. It yields the protein CAISGGAGETQYF.

The gene calls are TRBV27 and TRBJ1-1; 7 bases match TRBD1. The CDR3 is 15 residues long. Germline CDR1 MNHEY, CDR2 SMNVEV (reference sequence). Losses at the gene ends were 3 bases for V and 4 bases for J; bases not matched to a gene: 8. This chain's CDR3 is CASSLRGGWGTEAFF. CDR3 bases: TGTGCCAGCAGTTTGCGAGGGGGCTGGGGCACTGAAGCTTTCTTT.

This clonotype was found a few times. The gene calls are TRBV7-2 and TRBJ2-7; D ambiguous. Germline CDR1 SGHTA, CDR2 FQGNSA. This CDR3 is built from 12 residues. The V and J ends lost 6 bases and 0 bases respectively, with 6 bases between them. The CDR3 nucleotides are TGTGCCAGCAGGCTCAGCTCCTACGAGCAGTACTTC. Encoded protein: CASRLSSYEQYF.

The chain carries TRBV9 and TRBJ2-1; the D is unclear. V was cut by 3 bases and J by 4 bases, with 8 bases left in between. Germline CDR1 reads SGDLS; CDR2 reads YYNGEE. The CDR3 extends over 13 amino acids. Written as DNA, the CDR3 is TGTGCCAGCAGCGCCGCCCCATACAATGAGCAGTTCTTC. Residues: CASSAAPYNEQFF.

Only a few counts were recorded for this clonotype. This CDR3 reads CASESNYGYTF. The CDR3 region has the DNA TGTGCCAGTGAGTCTAACTATGGCTACACCTTC. This chain uses TRBV7-9 with TRBJ1-2; D is undetermined. Between the trimmed V and J ends, which lost 9 bases and 0 bases, there was a span of 5 bases. The CDR3 spans 11 residues. CDR1 is SEHNR, CDR2 FQNEAQ, per germline (reference sequence).

There are a few counts of this clonotype. The chain employs TRBV30 and TRBJ2-5, with D possibly being TRBD2 (5 bases). Between the trimmed V and J ends, which lost 4 bases and 2 bases, there was a span of 17 bases. CDR3 size: 15 residues. Germline V gene data show CDR1 as GTSNPN and CDR2 as SVGIG (reference sequence). The CDR3 region has the DNA TGTGCCTGGACTAAGGGTAGCGTCTTTCAAGAGACCCAGTACTTC. Protein product: CAWTKGSVFQETQYF.

The V gene is TRBV7-9, the J gene TRBJ1-2; tentative D call: TRBD1 (6 bases). The germline V gene has CDR1 SEHNR and CDR2 FQNEAQ (reference sequence). The germline V and J ends were trimmed by 5 bases and 4 bases, with 17 bases remaining between them. The CDR3 loop spans 15 amino acids. The CDR3 spells CASSRRDTSPYGYTF. CDR3 bases: TGTGCCAGCAGCCGTCGGGACACTTCCCCCTATGGCTACACCTTC. Looking up the rest from reference TRBV7-9 and TRBJ1-2 gives the full variable domain: DTGVSQNPRHKITKRGQNVTFRCDPISEHNRLYWYRQTLGQGPEFLTYFQNEAQLEKSRLLSDRFSAERPKGSFSTLEIQRTEQGDSAMYLCASSRRDTSPYGYTFGSGTRLTVV.

The V gene is TRBV7-2, the J gene TRBJ2-1; D uncertain. V lost 5 bases and J lost 5, with 19 bases in between. Germline-derived CDR1 and CDR2 are SGHTA and FQGNSA. The CDR3 spans 16 residues. CDR3 amino acids: CASSPYRRASHNEQFF. The CDR3 region has the DNA TGTGCCAGCAGCCCTTACCGTAGGGCTAGTCACAATGAGCAGTTCTTC.

There are a few counts of this clonotype. The rearrangement uses TRBV12-3 or TRBV12-4 and TRBJ1-4; D uncertain. This CDR3 is built from 16 residues. V was trimmed by 6 bases and J by 7 bases, leaving 21 bases between them. This chain's CDR3 is CASSSRPFLEGEKLFF. CDR3 coding DNA: TGTGCCAGCAGCTCCCGCCCCTTTTTAGAGGGTGAAAAACTGTTTTTT.

Comments on this clonotype: This may be a read error, as it is one base from a much larger clone. This chain joins TRBV28 and TRBJ2-7, with 13 positions matching TRBD2. Germline V gene lookup returns CDR1 MDHEN and CDR2 SYDVKM. This CDR3 region has 16 residues. In DNA form, the CDR3 reads TGTGTCAGCAGTTTAGAACTAGCGGGAGGGCCCTACGAGCAGTACTTC. Translation: CVSSLELAGGPYEQYF.

The chain is built from TRBV20-1 and TRBJ2-5; perhaps TRBD2 as D (5 bases). Per the germline V gene, CDR1 is DFQATT and CDR2 is SNEGSKA (reference sequence). Trimming removed 0 bases at V and 1 base at J, with 12 bases between. The CDR3 is 15 amino acids. The CDR3 DNA reads as TGCAGTGCTAGAGATAGTTGGCTAGCCCAAGAGACCCAGTACTTC. It encodes CSARDSWLAQETQYF.

Only one count was recorded for this clonotype. CDR3 amino acids: CASSYSPKQGYGYTF. In nucleotides, the CDR3 is TGTGCCAGCAGTTACTCGCCCAAGCAGGGCTATGGCTACACCTTC. V is TRBV6-6 and J is TRBJ1-2, with a tentative D call TRBD1 (5 bases). Trimming stripped 0 bases from V and 4 bases from J, with 12 bases between. The germline gives CDR1 MNHNY, CDR2 SVGAGI (reference sequence). The CDR3 runs to 15 residues.